The 10 T cell receptor beta chains listed next were all sequenced from one sample in a study of CD8+ T cells in alopecia areata. The authors extracted RNA and reverse transcribed it into cDNA as the sequencing template. Assay: immunoSEQ multiplex PCR; the TCRdb copy retains only in-frame clones and omits some. The sample has over 100,000 clones, none seen only once. The sample was lesional skin. All receptors come from a C3H/HeJ mouse with alopecia areata. As its MHC haplotype, the strain has H2-k.

This clone was recorded a few times. The gene names given are mouse names. The sequenced fragment ends 4 residues before the CDR3 boundary, so the rest is inferred from the germline J gene. This chain connects TRBV13-3 to TRBJ1-4; tentatively, D is TRBD1 (6 bases). CDR3 size: 15 residues. Trimming cost V 4 bases and J 0 bases, with 10 bases left between them. Germline V gene sequence: CDR1 NNHDY, CDR2 SYVADS. The CDR3 bases that were read are TGTGCCAGCAGTTACAGGGCTATTTCCAACGAA. Its translation is CASSYRAISNE. The whole CDR3 reads CASSYRAISNERLFF. The whole variable domain, filled in from reference TRBV13-3 and TRBJ1-4, reads EAAVTQSPRSKVAVTGGKVTLSCHQTNNHDYMYWYRQDTGHGLRLIHYSYVADSTEKGDIPDGYKASRPSQENFSLILELASLSQTAVYFCASSYRAISNERLFFGHGTKLSVL.

A remark on this clone: All gene names here are mouse names. This specimen includes other DNA sequences encoding the same CDR3. The part of the CDR3 DNA that was read is TGTGCCAGCAGCCCCCGACAGAACACA. It specifies CASSPRQNT. The whole CDR3 region reads CASSPRQNTEVFF. The chain couples TRBV5 to TRBJ1-1; D not resolved. The read ends 4 residues before the CDR3 terminus; that terminus is restored from the germline J gene. CDR1 and CDR2 from the germline V gene are LGHNA and YNLKQL (reference sequence). The CDR3 runs 13 residues. Between the trimmed V and J ends, which lost 4 bases and 0 bases, there was a span of 6 bases.

A remark on this clone: Gene names refer to mouse genes. CDR3 bases read: TGTGCCAGCAGTGGACAGCCCCACGAA. It yields the protein CASSGQPHE. The entire CDR3 sequence reads CASSGQPHERLFF. V usage is TRBV13-1 and J usage is TRBJ1-4; possibly TRBD1 for D (5 bases). The sequence runs out 4 residues before the end of the CDR3; the remainder is reconstructed from the germline J gene. The CDR3 extends over 13 amino acids. Trimming took off 3 bases at V and 6 bases at J, with 9 bases between the two ends. Germline-derived CDR1 and CDR2 are NSHNY and SYGAGN.

As regards this clone: These gene names are mouse names. The missing CDR3 end, 4 residues past where the read stops, is filled in from the germline J gene. The chain has TRBV17 and TRBJ2-1; 10 nucleotides align to TRBD2. The CDR3 totals 15 residues. Germline V lookup: CDR1 MNHDT, CDR2 YYDKIL. CDR3 sequence reads: CASSREDWGRAEQFF. The covered CDR3 bases are TGTGCTAGCAGTAGAGAGGACTGGGGGCGAGCT.

Concerning this clone itself: Gene names refer to mouse genes. CDR3 residues: CASSIQGAGTGQLYF. CDR3 DNA, as far as it was read: TGTGCCAGCAGTATCCAGGGGGCGGGCACCGGG. The rearrangement uses TRBV19 and TRBJ2-2; 8 bases map to TRBD1. Sequencing ends 4 residues short of the CDR3 end; the germline J gene provides the rest. Germline CDR1 reads FNHDT; CDR2 reads SITEND (reference sequence). The CDR3 covers 15 residues. The ends lost 2 bases at V and 4 bases at J; junction bases unmatched: 4.

Turning to this clone: Mouse germline and gene names are used. The sequenced CDR3 bases are TGCACCTGCAGTGCACCCCCGGGACTGGGGGGAACTAGTGCAGAA. Translating it yields CTCSAPPGLGGTSAE. The entire CDR3 sequence reads CTCSAPPGLGGTSAETLYF. V is TRBV1 and J is TRBJ2-3; the match to TRBD2 covers 12 bases. The read terminates 4 residues before the CDR3 end, so the remaining end is supplied by the germline J gene. Per germline, CDR1 NSQYPW and CDR2 LRSPGD (reference sequence). This CDR3 comprises 19 residues. J lost 0 bases, V lost 2 bases, and 9 bases had no gene match.

Concerning this clone: Gene names and germline match the mouse. With the read ending 4 residues before the CDR3 end, the germline J gene is used to fill in that end. The chain employs TRBV13-2 and TRBJ1-4; a possible D gene is TRBD1 (6 bases). CDR3 length: 17 amino acids. V dropped 0 bases and J dropped 0 bases, with 12 bases sitting between them. In germline, CDR1 is NNHNN, CDR2 SYGAGS (reference sequence). The sequenced CDR3 bases are TGTGCCAGCGGTGATGCCCCAGGGGAAATTTCCAACGAA. It codes for CASGDAPGEISNE. In full, the CDR3 is CASGDAPGEISNERLFF.

This clone has only a few counts. Gene names and germline match the mouse. The read ends 4 residues early relative to the CDR3; the germline J gene fills the gap. The J gene is TRBJ1-4, the V gene TRBV19; maybe TRBD1 (5 bases). V was cut by 2 bases and J by 4 bases, with 9 bases left in between. This CDR3 contains 14 residues. Germline CDR1 and CDR2: FNHDT and SITEND (reference sequence). CDR3 bases read: TGTGCCAGCAGTATGGACAAAAACAACGAA. It is translated as CASSMDKNNE. The CDR3 in its entirety is CASSMDKNNERLFF.

This clone was seen more than once but under ten times. Gene names are the mouse ones. Read data end 4 residues before the CDR3 end; the end is taken from the germline J gene. This chain uses TRBV1 with TRBJ2-1, with TRBD2 matching 11 bases. With V trimmed by 4 bases and J by 3 bases, 8 bases remained unmatched. Germline CDR1 reads NSQYPW; CDR2 reads LRSPGD (reference sequence). This CDR3 spans 17 amino acids. The CDR3: CTCSVPTGGGSYAEQFF. The sequenced part of the CDR3 DNA is TGCACCTGCAGTGTCCCGACTGGGGGGGGATCCTATGCT.

As regards this clone: These gene names are mouse names. The read is 4 residues too short to cover the CDR3 end, so that end is filled in from the germline J gene. V gene TRBV1 combines with J gene TRBJ1-2, with TRBD1 matching over 9 bases. The germline V gene encodes CDR1 NSQYPW and CDR2 LRSPGD (reference sequence). The CDR3 has 14 amino acids. The chain's CDR3 is CTCSARQGGPDYTF. Incomplete CDR3 DNA: TGCACCTGCAGTGCCCGACAGGGGGGGCCC.